Sequencing of this T cell receptor (beta chain) was carried out in a study of blood T cell repertoires in COVID-19 (dated by TCRdb to 2018 to 2020). In terms of the full investigation: Collaborator samples came from the United States, Italy and Spain and covered acute and convalescent phases of COVID-19. The prospective study material was composed of cDNA or gDNA derived from T cells, B-cell-depleted T cells, or PBMCs. Deeply sampled blood TCRbeta repertoires from subjects exposed to, actively infected with, or recovered from COVID-19 were included in the dataset. The repertoires were released in a freely available public database meant as a resource for research on the immune response to SARS-CoV-2. Samples came from the ongoing ImmuneRACE study (first 160 participants) plus 1,254 subjects from 6 global collaborators. A de-identified subject ID, COVID-19 status, age in years and sex were almost always included in the sample metadata. Where HLA class I and class II types were available, the types were taken from metadata supplied by the sample provider, not from assay-based typing. Paper-wide results and their limitations: How much clinical and demographic metadata was included differed by source and by participant, and the metadata was provided uncurated.

Whole blood was collected in K2EDTA tubes by collaborating institutions according to the institutions' own protocols. For TCRbeta analysis, collaborators shipped samples as frozen whole blood, isolated PBMCs, or DNA extracted from either of those sample types. Remarks on this clone: Its antigen is still unknown. No per-base quality is available; no much larger clone lies one base away.

TCRbeta CDR3 regions were amplified from genomic DNA using the immunoSEQ Assay, a bias-controlled multiplex PCR. Per the source publication's procedure: Nucleated cell counts per sample were estimated from amplification of reference gene primers within the assay. To quantify the absolute abundance of each unique TCRbeta CDR3 rearrangement, sequence reads were collapsed and filtered. For each sample, productive Simpson clonality was calculated as the square root of Simpson's diversity index over productive rearrangements. The immuneACCESS repertoire file appears here via TCRdb, limited to in-frame rearrangements. These files lack a portion of the clones; in checked studies, under half of the deficit traces to unresolved V genes, and the cause of the others is not known. The DNA was the basis for D and trimming; V, J and clone size are from that table. The sample records about 72,000 clones, approximately 80% of which are singletons. Of the sample, about 7% falls within the top ten clones.

Including cysteine and phenylalanine, the CDR3 has 13 amino acids. Of the read, only the CDR3 DNA is kept; its 39 bases are in frame from base 1. V is cut by 2 bases and J by 8 bases, and the space between the germline ends is 12 bases. CDR1 and CDR2 are drawn from the germline V gene: ENHRY, SYGVKD. Sequencing used peripheral blood. The TCR originated in a man aged 55 to 69 with acute or convalescent COVID-19. The sequence joins TRBV10-3 to TRBJ1-2; no D gene can be assigned with confidence. The bases are TGTGCCATCAGTGAGGAGGTGGAGGTGGGCTACACCTTC. Its coded protein is CAISEEVEVGYTF.